The source of this T cell receptor beta chain is a study of T cell responses to AZD1222 COVID-19 vaccine. Details on this clone: Antigen: not known.

Generated by immunoSEQ multiplex PCR, the TCRdb table keeps only in-frame clones and is missing some. In the table there are about 130,000 clones, roughly 90% of which are singletons. The CDR3 length is 16 residues. The junction had 3 bases not matched to a gene; V was cut back by 0 bases and J by 2 bases. Germline CDR1 PRHDT, CDR2 FYEKMQ (reference sequence). The study, taken as a whole, reports: Spike was spanned by vaccine-associated CD4 TCRs, which were dominant at 160-218 and 743-854. Spike-specific TCR depth and breadth grew after two AZD1222 doses. Variant regions that are unmutated are reportedly the target of nearly half of spike-specific TCRs. Donors skewed white British and female; clonal diversity was possibly underestimated.

The sequences come from peripheral blood, collected on day 0 of AZD1222 vaccination. This rearrangement joins TRBV13 to TRBJ1-4, with 7 bases aligning to TRBD1. The source of this sequence is an adult in good health. This CDR3 reads CASSLGKGATNEKLFF. The CDR3 nucleotides are TGTGCCAGCAGCTTAGGAAAGGGGGCTACTAATGAAAAACTGTTTTTT.